The 29 T cell receptor beta chains in this list originate from one sample, sequenced in a study of regulatory T cells in long-lasting Graves disease (dated by TCRdb to the early 2020s). Library creation used multiplex PCR. The run used an Illumina HiSeq 4000. iRepertoire HTBI primers and Arm-PCR amplification of CDR3 regions were used to construct TCR beta libraries. The public reads were run again by TCRdb, first through fastp at Q25 and then through MiXCR, and only productive beta chains were kept. Rows with a matching CDR3 protein are joined into one entry that keeps the most common DNA and genes. Across this sample there are 400,000 to 550,000 distinct CDR3 sequences, with around 17% seen only once. Around a quarter of the sample rests with the top ten. The label giving this sample's time point can be read as: newly diagnosed GD, antithyroid drugs for less than 3 months. For both TCR sequencing and RNA sequencing, RNA was extracted from PBMCs in TRIzol.

In addition, the sample was reused for a study of T cells in Graves' hyperthyroidism and ophthalmopathy.

The input for sequencing was peripheral blood mononuclear cells (PBMCs), taken at new diagnosis, from a patient treated with antithyroid drugs. Receptor source: a woman aged 18-35 years with Graves disease. Donor details come from another sample of the same person, matched by shared clones.

This clonotype was detected ten times or more. V usage is TRBV28 and J usage is TRBJ1-2; D gene unclear. The CDR3 has 14 amino acids. Looked up from germline, CDR1 is MDHEN and CDR2 is SYDVKM. The V and J ends lost 2 bases and 6 bases respectively, with 13 bases between them. This CDR3 reads CASSLKGNWDGYTF. The CDR3 DNA sequence: TGTGCCAGCAGTTTAAAGGGAAACTGGGATGGCTACACCTTC.

The CDR3 nucleotides are TGTGCCAGCAGCTCCCTCGAATCCAGCGGGAGTTCCTACGAGCAGTACTTC. Translation gives CASSSLESSGSSYEQYF. The J gene is TRBJ2-7, the V gene TRBV5-8; 8 positions agree with TRBD2. Trimming cost V 3 bases and J 1 base; bases outside gene matches: 12. The CDR3 is made up of 17 amino acids. Germline V lookup: CDR1 SGHTS, CDR2 YDEGEE.

In this sample, this clonotype turned up a few times. This chain joins TRBV6-5 and TRBJ1-5; D is unclear. The V end was cut by 2 bases, the J end by 6 bases, with 8 bases between. The CDR3 runs 13 residues. Germline lookup yields CDR1 MNHEY and CDR2 SVGAGI. CDR3 loop: CASSYTMGQPQHF. In DNA form, the CDR3 reads TGTGCCAGCAGTTACACTATGGGTCAGCCCCAGCATTTT.

V gene TRBV24-1 combines with J gene TRBJ2-2, with D hard to call. The ends were cut back, 5 bases at V and 0 bases at J, with 9 bases in the middle. CDR1 and CDR2 (germline): KGHDR, SFDVKD. CDR3 length: 15 amino acids. Written as DNA, the CDR3 is TGTGCCACCAGTGTACAGACGGCGAACACCGGGGAGCTGTTTTTT. Translating it yields CATSVQTANTGELFF.

In this sample, this clonotype turned up many times. J is TRBJ2-5 and V is TRBV20-1; 9 bases align to TRBD2. Trimming took 6 bases from V and 4 from J; bases not matched to a gene: 6. CDR3 length: 13 residues. The germline V gene encodes CDR1 DFQATT and CDR2 SNEGSKA (reference sequence). In DNA form, the CDR3 reads TGCAGTGCAGCATTAGCGGGAGCAGAGACCCAGTACTTC. Its protein is CSAALAGAETQYF.

This clonotype was found many times. In DNA form, the CDR3 reads TGTGCCAGCAGCCAACAGGGCGGCACGCAGTATTTT. This translates into CASSQQGGTQYF. This chain links TRBV12-3 or TRBV12-4 with TRBJ2-3; D may be TRBD1 (6 bases). CDR3 length: 12 residues. With 6 bases removed from V and 9 bases from J, the gap between germline ends came to 13 bases.

This clonotype has a count of ten or more. V usage is TRBV7-9 and J usage is TRBJ2-3; 8 bases are a match to TRBD2. V lost 1 base, J lost 4 bases, and 4 bases stayed unmatched. This CDR3 has 15 residues. CDR1 and CDR2 from the germline V gene are SEHNR and FQNEAQ (reference sequence). Written as DNA, the CDR3 is TGTGCCAGCAGCTTAGTGGCTAGCGGGTCAGATACGCAGTATTTT. Translation: CASSLVASGSDTQYF.

This clonotype was recorded at least ten times. The CDR3 sequence: CASRRAYNEQFF. DNA for the CDR3: TGTGCCAGCAGAAGAGCTTACAATGAGCAGTTCTTC. The genes are TRBV28 and TRBJ2-1; no firm D call. There are 12 residues in the CDR3. V was pared by 6 bases and J by 4 bases, with 7 bases between. In germline, CDR1 is MDHEN, CDR2 SYDVKM.

This clonotype was observed many times. The chain employs TRBV20-1 and TRBJ2-7; D is perhaps TRBD2 (5 bases). This CDR3 is built from 15 residues. Germline loops: CDR1 DFQATT, CDR2 SNEGSKA (reference sequence). V was trimmed by 3 bases and J by 3 bases, leaving 18 bases between them. CDR3 residues: CSARVELGLNYEQYF. The DNA for the CDR3 is TGCAGTGCTAGGGTCGAACTAGGTCTGAACTACGAGCAGTACTTC.

This clonotype was detected ten times or more. The chain employs TRBV24-1 and TRBJ2-3; 7 bases agree with TRBD1. The CDR3 length is 15 residues. Germline lookup yields CDR1 KGHDR and CDR2 SFDVKD. Trimming took 3 bases from V and 5 from J; bases not matched to a gene: 7. The CDR3 spells CATSDPGTARDTQYF. For the CDR3, the DNA is TGTGCCACCAGTGATCCGGGGACAGCCAGAGATACGCAGTATTTT.

This clonotype was detected many times. The chain carries TRBV27 and TRBJ1-1; 7 bases line up with TRBD1. Per the germline V gene, CDR1 is MNHEY and CDR2 is SMNVEV (reference sequence). The CDR3 length is 14 residues. The V and J ends lost 6 bases and 1 base, in that order; junction bases with no gene match: 5. The CDR3 is CASSPDRSNTEAFF. DNA for the CDR3: TGTGCCAGCAGCCCGGACAGGTCGAACACTGAAGCTTTCTTT.

The chain couples TRBV18 to TRBJ2-2, with D maybe TRBD2 (5 bases). Germline-derived CDR1 and CDR2 are KGHSH and LQKENI. This CDR3 comprises 16 residues. Trimming removed 0 bases at V and 0 bases at J, with 8 bases between. This CDR3 is CASSPPSGTNTGELFF. Here the CDR3 DNA reads TGTGCCAGCTCACCACCTTCGGGGACGAACACCGGGGAGCTGTTTTTT. Full variable domain (outside the CDR3, taken from reference TRBV18 and TRBJ2-2): NAGVMQNPRHLVRRRGQEARLRCSPMKGHSHVYWYRQLPEEGLKFMVYLQKENIIDESGMPKERFSAEFPKEGPSILRIQQVVRGDSAAYFCASSPPSGTNTGELFFGEGSRLTVL.

This clonotype was detected only a few times. CDR3 nucleotides: TGTGCCAGCATCAGAAGCGGAGTCAATGAGCAGTTCTTC. Amino acid sequence: CASIRSGVNEQFF. The rearrangement joins TRBV27 to TRBJ2-1; tentative D call: TRBD2 (5 bases). Germline V gene data show CDR1 as MNHEY and CDR2 as SMNVEV (reference sequence). Trimming removed 7 bases from V and 6 bases from J, with 13 bases in between. The CDR3 loop spans 13 amino acids.

This clonotype was observed a few times. The chain carries TRBV10-3 and TRBJ2-3; D unclear. The CDR3 loop spans 16 amino acids. Per germline, CDR1 ENHRY and CDR2 SYGVKD. Trimming stripped 10 bases from V and 0 bases from J, with 20 bases between. The DNA of the CDR3 is TGTGCCAGCAGATTGCTGACTGGCGGTAGCACAGATACGCAGTATTTT. This encodes CASRLLTGGSTDTQYF.

This clonotype was recorded at least ten times. This chain links TRBV28 with TRBJ2-3, with 8 bases identical to TRBD2. The CDR3 has 14 amino acids. Trimming took 5 bases from V and 10 from J; bases not matched to a gene: 11. Germline V gene data show CDR1 as MDHEN and CDR2 as SYDVKM. The CDR3 DNA reads as TGTGCCAGCAGTGGCTTCGGGAGGGGTCTTTCGCAGTATTTT. Translating gives CASSGFGRGLSQYF.

This clonotype was counted at least ten times. The rearrangement links TRBV27 to TRBJ1-2, with D maybe TRBD1 (6 bases). Deletions cut 0 bases from V and 4 bases from J, with 15 bases between. CDR1 and CDR2 (germline): MNHEY, SMNVEV (reference sequence). The CDR3 covers 16 residues. The CDR3, as DNA: TGTGCCAGCAGTTTATCGGGGGCCAGGGTCCTCTATGGCTACACCTTC. It translates to CASSLSGARVLYGYTF.

In its sample, this clonotype was seen a few times. This chain joins TRBV27 and TRBJ2-4; D remains unclear. This CDR3 comprises 15 residues. Trimming took 4 bases from V and 6 from J, leaving 16 bases between them. From germline, CDR1 is MNHEY and CDR2 SMNVEV (reference sequence). This chain's CDR3 is CASSSLDPGGNIQYF. The CDR3 DNA sequence: TGTGCCAGCAGTTCCCTAGACCCGGGCGGAAACATTCAGTACTTC.

The table lists this clonotype with many counts. The rearrangement links TRBV5-1 to TRBJ2-7, with 10 positions matching TRBD2. This CDR3 region has 15 residues. Germline V gives CDR1 SGHRS, CDR2 YFSETQ. Trimming took 4 bases from V and 1 from J; bases not matched to a gene: 5. CDR3 nucleotide sequence: TGCGCCAGCAGCCTGGGGGGACTAGCGTCCTACGAGCAGTACTTC. Encoded protein: CASSLGGLASYEQYF. Filled out from reference TRBV5-1 and TRBJ2-7, the complete variable domain reads KAGVTQTPRYLIKTRGQQVTLSCSPISGHRSVSWYQQTPGQGLQFLFEYFSETQRNKGNFPGRFSGRQFSNSRSEMNVSTLELGDSALYLCASSLGGLASYEQYFGPGTRLTVT.

V gene TRBV5-1 combines with J gene TRBJ2-7, with TRBD1 identical over 9 bases. V trimming: 3 bases; J trimming: 3 bases; junction bases outside the gene matches: 10. Germline lookup yields CDR1 SGHRS and CDR2 YFSETQ. The CDR3 runs to 16 residues. This CDR3 reads CASSSVGTGRHYEQYF. The CDR3, as DNA: TGCGCCAGCAGCTCGGTAGGGACAGGGCGTCACTACGAGCAGTACTTC.

This clonotype was detected many times. The V gene is TRBV12-3 or TRBV12-4, the J gene TRBJ2-7; tentative D call: TRBD2 (6 bases). V gave up 6 bases and J gave up 1 base, with 13 bases separating them. CDR3 length: 14 residues. The CDR3 DNA follows: TGTGCCAGCAGCTCCGGGACTGCGTCCTACGAGCAGTACTTC. Translated: CASSSGTASYEQYF.

This clonotype showed up many times. This chain uses TRBV7-3 with TRBJ2-3, with D unclear. This CDR3 spans 13 amino acids. Germline V lookup: CDR1 SGHTA, CDR2 FQGTGA. V was cut by 5 bases and J by 7 bases, with 13 bases left in between. The CDR3 coding sequence is TGTGCCAGCAGCATTACCCGTAGGAATACGCAGTATTTT. Amino acids: CASSITRRNTQYF.

This clonotype was seen repeatedly, ten times or more. The rearrangement joins TRBV3-1 to TRBJ2-3; unclear D gene. The CDR3 has 15 amino acids. CDR1 is LGHDT and CDR2 is YNNKEL in the germline V gene (reference sequence). Trimming shortened V by 1 base and J by 1 base, and 9 bases separated the two germline ends. Written as DNA, the CDR3 is TGTGCCAGCAGCCAAGGTAGGGCAGGCACAGATACGCAGTATTTT. It codes for CASSQGRAGTDTQYF.

J is TRBJ2-3 and V is TRBV7-3; 14 positions agree with TRBD2. J gave up 5 bases and V 4 bases, and 8 bases lay outside the gene matches. The V gene's germline CDR1 is SGHTA and CDR2 FQGTGA. The CDR3 spans 17 residues. The CDR3 sequence is CASSSRTSGGRGDTQYF. For the CDR3, the DNA is TGTGCCAGCAGCTCGAGGACTAGCGGGGGGAGGGGAGATACGCAGTATTTT.

The V and J genes are TRBV20-1 and TRBJ2-5; 7 positions agree with TRBD1. Germline CDR1 DFQATT, CDR2 SNEGSKA (reference sequence). The CDR3 totals 13 residues. V lost 1 base, J lost 4 bases, and 3 bases stayed unmatched. The chain's CDR3 is CSARGQGTETQYF. In DNA, the CDR3 is TGCAGTGCTAGAGGACAGGGTACAGAGACCCAGTACTTC.

This clonotype was seen a handful of times. J is TRBJ1-5 and V is TRBV20-1, with D unclear. This CDR3 spans 14 amino acids. The germline V and J ends were trimmed by 0 bases and 0 bases, with 6 bases remaining between them. Germline CDR1 is DFQATT and CDR2 is SNEGSKA (reference sequence). The chain's CDR3 is CSARDLNSNQPQHF. CDR3 DNA sequence: TGCAGTGCTAGAGATCTGAATAGCAATCAGCCCCAGCATTTT.

The sample holds many counts of this clonotype. The rearrangement uses TRBV6-2 or TRBV6-3 and TRBJ2-7; D remains unclear. The V end was cut by 5 bases, the J end by 4 bases, with 9 bases between. This CDR3 has 12 amino acids. The germline V gene has CDR1 MNHEY and CDR2 SVGEGT. CDR3 sequence reads: CASSDLGYEQYF. In DNA, the CDR3 is TGTGCCAGCAGTGATCTGGGATACGAGCAGTACTTC.

This clonotype has more than one count but fewer than ten. The genes are TRBV28 and TRBJ2-5; D gene uncertain. The germline CDR1 and CDR2 sequences are MDHEN and SYDVKM. The CDR3 length is 11 residues. V lost 3 bases and J lost 7, with 6 bases in between. In nucleotides, the CDR3 is TGTGCCAGCAGTTTGAGAGGGACCCAGTACTTC. This codes for CASSLRGTQYF.

Only a few counts were recorded for this clonotype. This chain uses TRBV10-3 with TRBJ2-7; tentative D call: TRBD1 (5 bases). CDR1 is ENHRY and CDR2 is SYGVKD in the germline V gene. This CDR3 is 13 amino acids long. V was cut by 4 bases and J by 3 bases, with 10 bases left in between. In DNA form, the CDR3 reads TGTGCCATCAGTGCTGGGGCTAACTACGAGCAGTACTTC. Translated: CAISAGANYEQYF.

This clonotype was detected ten times or more. The chain has TRBV30 and TRBJ2-1; 12 nucleotides align to TRBD2. The V gene end was trimmed by 2 bases and the J gene end by 8 bases; junction bases not matched to a gene: 1. CDR3 size: 13 residues. CDR1 is GTSNPN and CDR2 is SVGIG in the germline V gene (reference sequence). This chain's CDR3 is CAWSLAGGDEQFF. The CDR3 DNA is TGTGCCTGGAGTCTAGCGGGGGGGGATGAGCAGTTCTTC.